Listed here are 27 T cell receptor beta chains from one sample, sequenced in a study of CD8 T cells in Susac syndrome. Reverse transcription of about 0.45 to 1 ug RNA used random hexamers. TCRdb analysed the immunoSEQ multiplex PCR reads with MiXCR anew, one entry per CDR3 protein. This sample has a few hundred thousand distinct CDR3 sequences, with just under 95% found just once. The sequenced sample consisted of CD4+ T cells from PBMCs. These receptors were taken from a human donor with multiple sclerosis.

The chain carries TRBV4-1 and TRBJ1-2, with D possibly TRBD1 on 5 matching bases. CDR1 MGHRA and CDR2 YSYEKL come from the germline V gene. The CDR3 loop spans 15 amino acids. V was pared by 3 bases and J by 7 bases, with 18 bases between. CDR3 DNA: TGCGCCAGCAGCCAGGAGCCAACAGGTGGCGGTGGCTACACCTTC. Its protein product is CASSQEPTGGGGYTF.

V is TRBV27 and J is TRBJ2-7, with 7 bases that match TRBD2. Germline V gives CDR1 MNHEY, CDR2 SMNVEV (reference sequence). Losses at the gene ends were 3 bases for V and 3 bases for J; bases not matched to a gene: 2. The CDR3 loop spans 13 amino acids. The CDR3 region is CASSFSGGYEQYV. The CDR3 bases are TGTGCCAGCAGTTTTTCGGGGGGCTACGAGCAGTACGTC.

The chain has TRBV24-1 and TRBJ2-1; TRBD1 agrees at 8 bases. Germline CDR1 reads KGHDR; CDR2 reads SFDVKD. The length of the CDR3 is 15 residues. With 9 bases clipped from V and 5 bases from J, the junction kept 11 bases outside the gene matches. The CDR3 spells CATSFGPGQDNEQFF. CDR3 coding DNA: TGTGCCACCTCCTTTGGTCCGGGACAGGACAATGAGCAGTTCTTC.

V is TRBV12-3 or TRBV12-4 and J is TRBJ2-7, with D maybe TRBD2 (6 bases). CDR3 length: 16 residues. Deletions cut 5 bases from V and 7 bases from J, with 24 bases between. The CDR3 sequence: CASSPALGDLAGEQYF. CDR3 bases: TGTGCCAGCAGTCCCGCTCTGGGTGACCTTGCGGGGGAGCAGTACTTC.

The CDR3 is CASSSQGARGTDTQYF. CDR3 coding DNA: TGTGCCAGCAGTTCACAGGGGGCTAGAGGTACAGATACGCAGTATTTT. The V gene is TRBV11-2, the J gene TRBJ2-3; 9 bases fit TRBD1. Germline lookup yields CDR1 SGHAT and CDR2 FQNNGV. The CDR3 consists of 16 residues. V trimming: 6 bases; J trimming: 3 bases; junction bases outside the gene matches: 10.

In this sample, this clonotype turned up a few times. The chain carries TRBV9 and TRBJ2-2, with 7 bases lining up with TRBD2. CDR3 size: 15 residues. Trimming cost V 4 bases and J 1 base; bases outside gene matches: 4. Germline CDR1 is SGDLS and CDR2 is YYNGEE. CDR3 coding DNA: TGTGCCAGCAGCTCGGGACTATTGAACACCGGGGAGCTGTTTTTT. Residues: CASSSGLLNTGELFF.

The chain recombines TRBV7-9 with TRBJ2-2; D ambiguous. Germline CDR1 is SEHNR and CDR2 is FQNEAQ (reference sequence). V gave up 9 bases and J gave up 5 bases, with 7 bases separating them. CDR3 length: 11 amino acids. This CDR3 is CARRSTGELFF. The CDR3 region has the DNA TGTGCCAGACGTTCGACCGGGGAGCTGTTTTTT.

This chain joins TRBV27 and TRBJ1-2; D is unresolved. In germline, CDR1 is MNHEY, CDR2 SMNVEV (reference sequence). Trimming took 3 bases from V and 3 from J, leaving 8 bases between them. This CDR3 spans 13 amino acids. CDR3 bases: TGTGCCAGCAGTTTTGGGCGGGACTATGGCTACACCTTC. The encoded protein is CASSFGRDYGYTF.

The chain couples TRBV3-1 to TRBJ2-7; TRBD1 might be the D (5 bases). The CDR3 contains 12 residues. V was clipped by 5 bases and J by 3 bases, with 8 bases between them. The germline CDR1 and CDR2 sequences are LGHDT and YNNKEL (reference sequence). CDR3 sequence reads: CASSKGVYEQYF. The CDR3 region has the DNA TGTGCCAGCAGCAAAGGGGTCTACGAGCAGTACTTC.

The V gene is TRBV5-6, the J gene TRBJ2-5; no clear D gene. The V and J ends lost 4 bases and 4 bases respectively, with 14 bases between them. This CDR3 comprises 14 residues. CDR1 and CDR2 from the germline V gene are SGHDT and YYEEEE. The CDR3 DNA is TGTGCCAGCAGCCCCAGTAACATCGGAGAGACCCAGTACTTC. It codes for CASSPSNIGETQYF.

The rearrangement joins TRBV9 to TRBJ2-5, with D maybe TRBD1 (5 bases). V lost 0 bases, J lost 3 bases, and 12 bases lay in between. Germline V gene sequence: CDR1 SGDLS, CDR2 YYNGEE. This CDR3 has 15 residues. CDR3 in DNA: TGTGCCAGCAGCGTAGGTACAGGACCTGAAGAGACCCAGTACTTC. Translating gives CASSVGTGPEETQYF.

The chain is built from TRBV3-1 and TRBJ2-1; perhaps TRBD2 as D (6 bases). Between the trimmed V and J ends, which lost 4 bases and 3 bases, there was a span of 13 bases. The CDR3 contains 15 residues. Germline V gene lookup returns CDR1 LGHDT and CDR2 YNNKEL (reference sequence). The CDR3 spells CASSRTGLNYNEQFF. The CDR3 DNA reads as TGTGCCAGCAGCCGTACGGGACTGAACTACAATGAGCAGTTCTTC.

The V gene is TRBV14, the J gene TRBJ1-5; possibly TRBD1 for D (6 bases). The CDR3 runs 11 residues. V was shortened by 9 bases and J by 7 bases, with 10 bases between the two germline ends. CDR1 and CDR2 (germline): SGHDN, FVKESK. CDR3 DNA sequence: TGTGCCAGGGAACAGGGACAGCCCCAGCATTTT. Its protein product is CAREQGQPQHF. The variable domain in full, completed from reference TRBV14 and TRBJ1-5, reads EAGVTQFPSHSVIEKGQTVTLRCDPISGHDNLYWYRRVMGKEIKFLLHFVKESKQDESGMPNNRFLAERTGGTYSTLKVQPAELEDSGVYFCAREQGQPQHFGDGTRLSIL.

The chain has TRBV20-1 and TRBJ2-5; D is ambiguous. This CDR3 region has 13 residues. Germline CDR1 DFQATT, CDR2 SNEGSKA (reference sequence). Between the trimmed V and J ends, which lost 3 bases and 5 bases, there was a span of 13 bases. CDR3 region: CSARAETRETQYF. In nucleotides, the CDR3 is TGCAGTGCTAGGGCAGAAACACGCGAGACCCAGTACTTC.

CDR3: CAISDVYGYTF. Here the CDR3 DNA reads TGTGCCATCAGTGACGTCTATGGCTACACCTTC. J is TRBJ1-2 and V is TRBV10-3; no reliable D call. Trimming removed 3 bases from V and 4 bases from J, with 3 bases in between. CDR1 and CDR2 from the germline V gene are ENHRY and SYGVKD. The CDR3 contains 11 residues.

This chain connects TRBV30 to TRBJ2-1, with 9 bases matching TRBD1. This CDR3 region has 16 residues. Germline V CDR1 and CDR2: GTSNPN, SVGIG (reference sequence). Trimming at V came to 2 bases and at J to 11 bases, leaving 16 bases not matched to a gene. The CDR3 bases are TGTGCCTGGAGTCCTGGGGACAGGGCAGTAACAATGAAGCAGTTCTTC. Translation: CAWSPGDRAVTMKQFF.

The V call is TRBV11-3, the J call TRBJ2-3; 9 nucleotides agree with TRBD1. Germline V gene lookup returns CDR1 SGHNT and CDR2 YENEEA. Germline trimming cut 5 bases from V and 0 bases from J; bases unmatched to any gene: 6. This CDR3 spans 16 amino acids. The CDR3 is CASSHRTGASTDTQYF. The CDR3 region has the DNA TGTGCCAGCAGCCATCGGACAGGGGCTAGCACAGATACGCAGTATTTT.

CDR3: CSPIGGATDTQYF. The CDR3 bases are TGCAGTCCGATTGGGGGGGCCACAGATACGCAGTATTTT. This chain joins TRBV20-1 and TRBJ2-3, with a weak D call TRBD2 (7 bases). The CDR3 contains 13 residues. The germline V gene encodes CDR1 DFQATT and CDR2 SNEGSKA (reference sequence). The ends were cut back, 8 bases at V and 2 bases at J, with 14 bases in the middle.

The rearrangement joins TRBV6-5 to TRBJ2-1, with 9 bases fitting TRBD2. V was pared by 5 bases and J by 6 bases, with 5 bases of the junction left unmatched. Germline lookup yields CDR1 MNHEY and CDR2 SVGAGI. The CDR3 totals 14 residues. Here the CDR3 DNA reads TGTGCCAGCAGTCCCGGACTAGCGTCCAATGAGCAGTTCTTC. It yields the protein CASSPGLASNEQFF.

The J gene is TRBJ1-5, the V gene TRBV7-9, with 7 bases that match TRBD1. Germline V gene lookup returns CDR1 SEHNR and CDR2 FQNEAQ (reference sequence). This CDR3 has 15 residues. V was clipped by 4 bases and J by 1 base; unmatched bases: 4. The DNA for the CDR3 is TGTGCCAGCAGCTCCGGGACAGCAAGCAATCAGCCCCAGCATTTT. Translated: CASSSGTASNQPQHF.

This sequence joins TRBV6-5 and TRBJ2-7; D possibly matches TRBD1 or TRBD2 (5 bases each). Trimming shortened V by 6 bases and J by 4 bases, and 16 bases separated the two germline ends. Germline V gives CDR1 MNHEY, CDR2 SVGAGI. The length of the CDR3 is 14 residues. The DNA for the CDR3 is TGTGCCAGCAGCCGAAGCTCTTGGGGGTACGAGCAGTACGTC. Translation: CASSRSSWGYEQYV.

This clonotype was detected only once. The rearrangement uses TRBV7-9 and TRBJ1-5; D call uncertain. The CDR3 has 16 residues. Trimming stripped 1 base from V and 6 bases from J, with 16 bases between. Per germline, CDR1 SEHNR and CDR2 FQNEAQ (reference sequence). The CDR3 DNA is TGTGCCAGCAGCTTAGATTCAGTGGGCCGGGGTCAGCCCCAGCATTTT. Encoded protein: CASSLDSVGRGQPQHF. Variable domain in full (rest from reference TRBV7-9 and TRBJ1-5): DTGVSQNPRHKITKRGQNVTFRCDPISEHNRLYWYRQTLGQGPEFLTYFQNEAQLEKSRLLSDRFSAERPKGSFSTLEIQRTEQGDSAMYLCASSLDSVGRGQPQHFGDGTRLSIL.

This chain uses TRBV15 with TRBJ2-1; TRBD2 matches 9 bases. From germline, CDR1 is LNHNV and CDR2 YYDKDF (reference sequence). J was trimmed by 9 bases and V by 5 bases; bases with no gene match: 2. This CDR3 is 12 amino acids long. CDR3 coding DNA: TGTGCCACCAGCCTAGCGGGGTTTGAGCAGTTCTTC. It encodes CATSLAGFEQFF.

This chain links TRBV3-1 with TRBJ2-7; tentatively, D is TRBD1 (6 bases). Germline CDR1 LGHDT, CDR2 YNNKEL (reference sequence). Trimming pared 3 bases from V and 2 bases from J, leaving 11 bases between. The CDR3 consists of 14 residues. The CDR3 region is CASSQQGITYEQYF. In DNA form, the CDR3 reads TGTGCCAGCAGCCAGCAGGGGATCACCTACGAGCAGTACTTC.

This clonotype was observed a single time. This chain joins TRBV7-3 and TRBJ2-5; 8 bases fit TRBD2. Germline CDR1 reads SGHTA; CDR2 reads FQGTGA. This CDR3 has 15 amino acids. The junction had 6 bases not matched to a gene; V was cut back by 5 bases and J by 1 base. The CDR3 sequence is CASSQSGGPQETQYF. CDR3 nucleotide sequence: TGTGCCAGCAGCCAGTCGGGGGGGCCCCAAGAGACCCAGTACTTC. Based on the CDR3 plus reference TRBV7-3 and TRBJ2-5, the full variable domain is GAGVSQTPSNKVTEKGKYVELRCDPISGHTALYWYRQSLGQGPEFLIYFQGTGAADDSGLPNDRFFAVRPEGSVSTLKIQRTERGDSAVYLCASSQSGGPQETQYFGPGTRLLVL.

The chain combines TRBV27 with TRBJ1-1; 8 bases map to TRBD1. Germline values: CDR1 MNHEY, CDR2 SMNVEV (reference sequence). V shed 5 bases and J 0 bases; nucleotides not matched to a gene: 5. CDR3 length equals 15 residues. Here the CDR3 reads CASSPSTGVNTEAFF. CDR3 DNA: TGTGCCAGCAGTCCTTCGACAGGGGTGAACACTGAAGCTTTCTTT.

The chain employs TRBV29-1 and TRBJ2-5, with D perhaps given as TRBD1 or TRBD2 (5 bases each). The CDR3 covers 11 residues. Germline assignment: CDR1 SQVTM and CDR2 ANQGSEA. Trimming cost V 6 bases and J 5 bases, with 10 bases left between them. The CDR3 loop is CSVGVAETQYF. In DNA, the CDR3 is TGCAGCGTGGGGGTGGCCGAGACCCAGTACTTC.